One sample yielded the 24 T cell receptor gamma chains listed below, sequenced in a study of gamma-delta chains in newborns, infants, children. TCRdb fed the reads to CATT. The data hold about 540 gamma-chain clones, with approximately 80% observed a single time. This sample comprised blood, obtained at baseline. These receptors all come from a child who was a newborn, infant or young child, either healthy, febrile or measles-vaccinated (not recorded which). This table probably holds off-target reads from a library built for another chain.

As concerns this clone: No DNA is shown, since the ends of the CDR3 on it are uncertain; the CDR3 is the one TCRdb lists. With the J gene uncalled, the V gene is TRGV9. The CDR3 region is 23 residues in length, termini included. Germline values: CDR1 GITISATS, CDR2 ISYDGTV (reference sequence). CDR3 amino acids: CACEYWGPWDTRQMFFGTGIKLF.

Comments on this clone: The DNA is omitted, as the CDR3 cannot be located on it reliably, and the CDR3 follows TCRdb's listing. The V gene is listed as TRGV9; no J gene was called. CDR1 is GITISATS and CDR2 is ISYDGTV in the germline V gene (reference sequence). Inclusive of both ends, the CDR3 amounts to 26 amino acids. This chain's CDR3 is CACDNTGGYSSWDTRQMFFGTGIKLF.

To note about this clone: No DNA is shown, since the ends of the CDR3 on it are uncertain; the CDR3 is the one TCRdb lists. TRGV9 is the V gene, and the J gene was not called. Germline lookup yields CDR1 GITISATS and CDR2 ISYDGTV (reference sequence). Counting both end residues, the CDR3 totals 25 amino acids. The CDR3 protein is CACDALGDSSWDTRQMFFGTGIKLF.

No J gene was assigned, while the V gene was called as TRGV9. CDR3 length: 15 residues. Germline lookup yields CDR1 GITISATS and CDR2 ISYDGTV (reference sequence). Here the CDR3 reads CAFSGILALTAQLFF. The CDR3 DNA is TGTGCCTTTAGTGGGATACTCGCTTTGACAGCACAACTCTTCTTT.

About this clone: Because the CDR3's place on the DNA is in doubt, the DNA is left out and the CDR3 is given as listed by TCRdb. The CDR3 loop reads CACDTAPLLHSSWDTRQMFFGTGIKLF. The J gene has no call, while the V gene is TRGV9. The CDR3 length is 27 residues, termini included. In germline, CDR1 is GITISATS, CDR2 ISYDGTV (reference sequence).

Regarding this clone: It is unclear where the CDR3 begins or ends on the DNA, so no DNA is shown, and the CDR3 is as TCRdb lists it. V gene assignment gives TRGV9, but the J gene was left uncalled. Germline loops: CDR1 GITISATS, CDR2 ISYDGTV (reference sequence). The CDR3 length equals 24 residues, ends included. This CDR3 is CACDTTGSSWDTRQMFFGTGIKLF.

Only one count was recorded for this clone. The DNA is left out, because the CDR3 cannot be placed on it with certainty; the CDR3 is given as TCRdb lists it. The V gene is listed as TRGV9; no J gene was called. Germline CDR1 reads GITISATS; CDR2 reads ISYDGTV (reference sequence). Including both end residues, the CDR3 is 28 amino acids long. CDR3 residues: CACDTVKLGDKRSWDTRQMFFGTGIKLF.

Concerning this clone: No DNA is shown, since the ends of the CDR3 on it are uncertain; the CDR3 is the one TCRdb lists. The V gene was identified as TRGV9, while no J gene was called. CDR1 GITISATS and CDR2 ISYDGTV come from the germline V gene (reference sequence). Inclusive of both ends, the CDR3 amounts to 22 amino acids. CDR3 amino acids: CACDTLGDHTRQMFFGTGIKLF.

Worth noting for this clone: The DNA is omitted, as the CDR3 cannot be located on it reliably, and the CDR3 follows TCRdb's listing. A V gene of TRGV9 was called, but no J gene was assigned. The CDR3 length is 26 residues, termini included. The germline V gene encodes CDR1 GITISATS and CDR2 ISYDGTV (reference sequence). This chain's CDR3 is CACDVLLGDKSWDTRQMFFGTGIKLF.

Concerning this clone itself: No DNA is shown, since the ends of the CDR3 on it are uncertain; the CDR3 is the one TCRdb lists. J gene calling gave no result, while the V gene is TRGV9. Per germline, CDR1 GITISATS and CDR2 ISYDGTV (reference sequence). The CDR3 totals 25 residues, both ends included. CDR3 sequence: CACDTVLGDNWDTRQMFFGTGIKLF.

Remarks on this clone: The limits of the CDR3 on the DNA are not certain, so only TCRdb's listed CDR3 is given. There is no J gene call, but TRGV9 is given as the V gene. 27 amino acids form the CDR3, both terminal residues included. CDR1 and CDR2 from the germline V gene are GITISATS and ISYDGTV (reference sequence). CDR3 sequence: CACDTVGDFPRSWDTRQMFFGTGIKLF.

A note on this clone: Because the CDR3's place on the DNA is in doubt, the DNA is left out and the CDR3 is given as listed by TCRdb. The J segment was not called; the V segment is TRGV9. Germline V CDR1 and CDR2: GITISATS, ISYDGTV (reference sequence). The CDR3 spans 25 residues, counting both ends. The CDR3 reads CACDTGTLLSWDTRQMFFGTGIKLF.

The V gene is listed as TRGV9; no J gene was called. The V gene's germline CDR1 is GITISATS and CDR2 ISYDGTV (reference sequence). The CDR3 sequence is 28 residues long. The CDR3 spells CACDTAETSGDKQWDTRQMFLGTGIKLF. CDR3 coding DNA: TGTGCCTGTGACACCGCGGAGACGTCGGGGGATAAGCAGTGGGACACCCGACAGATGTTTCTCGGAACTGGCATCAAACTCTTC.

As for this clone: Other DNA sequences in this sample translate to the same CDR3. The CDR3 DNA is TGTGCCTGTGACACGGGGGGGGCTTTGACAGCACAACTCTTCTTT. Translating gives CACDTGGALTAQLFF. TRGV9 is the V gene, and the J gene was not called. The CDR3 sequence is 15 residues long. Germline lookup yields CDR1 GITISATS and CDR2 ISYDGTV (reference sequence).

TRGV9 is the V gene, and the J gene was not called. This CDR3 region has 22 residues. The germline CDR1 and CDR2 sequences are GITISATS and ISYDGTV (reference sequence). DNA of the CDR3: TGTGCCTCCTCCACTCATACGTCCCTATACTGGGGGATTCCCGCTTTGACAGCACAACTCTTCTTT. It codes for CASSTHTSLYWGIPALTAQLFF.

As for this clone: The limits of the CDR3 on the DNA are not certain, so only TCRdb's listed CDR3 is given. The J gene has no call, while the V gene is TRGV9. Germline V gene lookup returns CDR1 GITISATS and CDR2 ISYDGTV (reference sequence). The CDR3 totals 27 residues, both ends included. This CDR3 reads CACDPLLGDTSSWDTRQMFFGTGIKLF.

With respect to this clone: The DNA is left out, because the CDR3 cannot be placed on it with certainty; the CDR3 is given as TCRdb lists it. The CDR3 loop reads CAWGSSWDTRRMFFGTGIKLF. No call exists for the J gene, whereas the V gene is TRGV9. The CDR3 length is 21 residues, termini included. Per the germline V gene, CDR1 is GITISATS and CDR2 is ISYDGTV (reference sequence).

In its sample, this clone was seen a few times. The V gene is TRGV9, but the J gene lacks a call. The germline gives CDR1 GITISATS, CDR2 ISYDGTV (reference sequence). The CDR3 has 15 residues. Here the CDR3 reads CACDTLETGTAQLFF. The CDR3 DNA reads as TGTGCCTGTGACACCCTAGAAACGGGGACAGCACAACTCTTCTTT.

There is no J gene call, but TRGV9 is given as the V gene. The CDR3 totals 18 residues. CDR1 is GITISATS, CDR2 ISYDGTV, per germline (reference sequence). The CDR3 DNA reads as TGTGCCTGTGACCCCGTACTGGGGGATACGGATTTGACAGCACAACTCTTCTTT. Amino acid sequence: CACDPVLGDTDLTAQLFF.

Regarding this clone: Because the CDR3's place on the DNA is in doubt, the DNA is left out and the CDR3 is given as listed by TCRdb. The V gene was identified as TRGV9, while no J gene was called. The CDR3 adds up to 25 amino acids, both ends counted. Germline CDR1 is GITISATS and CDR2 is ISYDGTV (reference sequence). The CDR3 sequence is CACDAVLGSSWDTRQMFFGTGIKLF.

The chain's CDR3 is CACDTLGTGALTAQLFF. The CDR3 coding sequence is TGTGCCTGTGACACCCTGGGTACTGGGGCGCTGACAGCACAACTCTTCTTT. With the J gene uncalled, the V gene is TRGV9. CDR1 is GITISATS and CDR2 is ISYDGTV in the germline V gene (reference sequence). CDR3 size: 17 residues.

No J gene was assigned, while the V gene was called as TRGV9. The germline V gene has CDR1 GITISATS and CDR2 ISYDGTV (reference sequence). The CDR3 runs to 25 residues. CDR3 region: CACDTGGYGSWDTRQMFFGTDIKLF. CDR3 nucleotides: TGTGCCTGTGACACTGGGGGATACGGCTCCTGGGACACCCGACAGATGTTTTTCGGAACTGACATCAAACTCTTC.

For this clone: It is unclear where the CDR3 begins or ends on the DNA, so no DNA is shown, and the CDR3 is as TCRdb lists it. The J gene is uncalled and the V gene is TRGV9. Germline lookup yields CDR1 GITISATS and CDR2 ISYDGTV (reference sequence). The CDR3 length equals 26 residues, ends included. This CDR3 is CACDTVLGVSSWDTRQMFFGTGIKLF.

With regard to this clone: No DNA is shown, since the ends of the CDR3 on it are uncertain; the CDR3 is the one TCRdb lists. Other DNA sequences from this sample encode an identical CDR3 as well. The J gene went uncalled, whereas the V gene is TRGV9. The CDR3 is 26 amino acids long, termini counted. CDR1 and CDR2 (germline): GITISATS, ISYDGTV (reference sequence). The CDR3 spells CACDSVLGDRSWDTRQMFFGTGIKLF.